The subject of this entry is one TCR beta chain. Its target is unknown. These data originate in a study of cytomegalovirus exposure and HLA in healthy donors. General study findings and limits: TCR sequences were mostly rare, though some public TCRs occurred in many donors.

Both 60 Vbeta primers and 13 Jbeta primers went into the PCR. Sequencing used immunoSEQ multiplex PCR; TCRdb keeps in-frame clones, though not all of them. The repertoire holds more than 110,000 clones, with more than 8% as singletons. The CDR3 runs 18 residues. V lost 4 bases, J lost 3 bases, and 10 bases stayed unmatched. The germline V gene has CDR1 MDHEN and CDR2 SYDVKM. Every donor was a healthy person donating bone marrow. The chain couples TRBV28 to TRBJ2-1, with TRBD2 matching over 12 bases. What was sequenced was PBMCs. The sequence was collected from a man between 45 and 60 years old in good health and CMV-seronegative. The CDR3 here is CASSSAGTSGRYYNEQFF. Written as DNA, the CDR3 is TGTGCCAGCAGTTCGGCCGGGACTAGCGGGCGATACTACAATGAGCAGTTCTTC.